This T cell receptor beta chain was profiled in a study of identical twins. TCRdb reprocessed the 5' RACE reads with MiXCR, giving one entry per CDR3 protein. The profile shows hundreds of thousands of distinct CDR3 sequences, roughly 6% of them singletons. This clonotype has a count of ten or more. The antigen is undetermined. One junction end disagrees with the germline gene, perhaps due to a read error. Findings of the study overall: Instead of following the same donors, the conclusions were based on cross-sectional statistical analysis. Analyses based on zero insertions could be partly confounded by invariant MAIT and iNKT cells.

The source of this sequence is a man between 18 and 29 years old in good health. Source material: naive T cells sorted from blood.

The CDR3 spells CSLRELPLANCGYTF. The CDR3 bases are TGCAGCCTCCGAGAACTGCCGTTAGCTAACTGTGGCTACACCTTC. The rearrangement uses TRBV29-1 and TRBJ1-2; D unresolved. This CDR3 has 15 residues. Germline CDR1 and CDR2: SQVTM and ANQGSEA.